The 31 T cell receptor beta chains given below trace back to one sample, sequenced in a study of blood T cells in healthy people across ages. Through a sample-barcoded 5' primer and a J-beta primer mix, a second PCR was run for roughly 6 to 12 cycles. TCRdb re-called the 5' RACE reads with MiXCR, one entry per CDR3 protein. Of 800,000 to 950,000 distinct CDR3 sequences listed, 29% are singletons. The same sample was also used in a study of T cells of mothers and their children.

Sequenced input: blood. Receptors originate from a woman between 40 and 55 years old in good health.

The rearrangement uses TRBV27 and TRBJ1-5; no firm D call. Trimming shortened V by 1 base and J by 7 bases, and 8 bases separated the two germline ends. Germline values: CDR1 MNHEY, CDR2 SMNVEV (reference sequence). The CDR3 consists of 13 residues. CDR3 amino acids: CASSLLARQPQHF. Here the CDR3 DNA reads TGTGCCAGCAGTTTATTAGCTCGGCAGCCCCAGCATTTT.

This chain links TRBV6-5 with TRBJ1-1; 8 bases match TRBD1. This CDR3 has 15 residues. V lost 4 bases to trimming and J lost 0 bases; unmatched junction nucleotides: 4. In germline, CDR1 is MNHEY, CDR2 SVGAGI. This chain's CDR3 is CASSSWTGMNTEAFF. The CDR3 DNA sequence: TGTGCCAGCAGTTCCTGGACAGGGATGAACACTGAAGCTTTCTTT.

The chain couples TRBV12-3 or TRBV12-4 to TRBJ1-5; 7 positions agree with TRBD1. The CDR3 consists of 15 residues. Losses at the gene ends were 3 bases for V and 2 bases for J; bases not matched to a gene: 4. CDR3 sequence (DNA): TGTGCCAGCAGTTTCTTTGGGACAGGCAATCAGCCCCAGCATTTT. Translating gives CASSFFGTGNQPQHF.

Ten or more counts support this clonotype. The chain recombines TRBV7-2 with TRBJ2-7; D is unresolved. The CDR3 contains 13 residues. Per the germline V gene, CDR1 is SGHTA and CDR2 is FQGNSA. The V and J ends lost 5 bases and 0 bases respectively, with 8 bases between them. The CDR3 DNA reads TGTGCCAGCAGCCACCATAGCTCCTACGAGCAGTACTTC. This codes for CASSHHSSYEQYF.

This clonotype appeared once. This chain uses TRBV29-1 with TRBJ2-2; D gene ambiguous. Deletions cut 4 bases from V and 2 bases from J, with 8 bases between. Germline CDR1 reads SQVTM; CDR2 reads ANQGSEA. The CDR3 has 13 amino acids. For the CDR3, the DNA is TGCAGCGTTGTACGCAGAAACACCGGGGAGCTGTTTTTT. Translated: CSVVRRNTGELFF.

The V gene is TRBV7-8, the J gene TRBJ2-7; perhaps TRBD2 as D (5 bases). The CDR3 loop spans 14 amino acids. The ends were cut back, 5 bases at V and 1 base at J, with 12 bases in the middle. Germline V gene data show CDR1 as SGHVS and CDR2 as FQNEAQ. Here the CDR3 reads CASSGVRDSYEQYF. The CDR3 DNA sequence: TGTGCCAGCAGCGGGGTGAGGGATTCCTACGAGCAGTACTTC.

Many counts were recorded for this clonotype. In DNA, the CDR3 is TGCAGCGTTGAATCGAACGTGGGCGAGCAGTACTTC. It codes for CSVESNVGEQYF. This chain connects TRBV29-1 to TRBJ2-7; D gene ambiguous. The CDR3 is 12 amino acids. Germline loops: CDR1 SQVTM, CDR2 ANQGSEA. The V end was cut by 2 bases, the J end by 6 bases, with 11 bases between.

J is TRBJ2-7 and V is TRBV5-5; 7 bases fit TRBD1. Germline V gene lookup returns CDR1 SGHKS and CDR2 YYEKEE (reference sequence). Unmatched junction bases numbered 7, after V lost 4 bases and J lost 0 bases. The CDR3 is made up of 15 amino acids. CDR3 sequence (DNA): TGTGCCAGCAGCCCCCAGACAGGGAGCTCCTACGAGCAGTACTTC. Amino acids: CASSPQTGSSYEQYF.

This clonotype was seen at least ten times. This rearrangement joins TRBV9 to TRBJ2-5, with D possibly being TRBD1 (7 bases). Germline lookup yields CDR1 SGDLS and CDR2 YYNGEE. Deletions cut 4 bases from V and 5 bases from J, with 18 bases between. The CDR3 spans 15 residues. The CDR3 DNA is TGTGCCAGCAGCACCCAGGGGGGCTGGGGGGAGACCCAGTACTTC. It specifies CASSTQGGWGETQYF.

This clonotype was recorded many times. The chain recombines TRBV4-2 with TRBJ2-7; 11 bases line up with TRBD2. Germline trimming cut 0 bases from V and 3 bases from J; bases unmatched to any gene: 7. This CDR3 has 17 amino acids. CDR1 is LGHNA and CDR2 is YNFKEQ in the germline V gene. Here the CDR3 reads CASSQEFSGGVSYEQYF. CDR3 bases: TGTGCCAGCAGCCAAGAATTTAGCGGGGGGGTAAGCTACGAGCAGTACTTC.

The chain recombines TRBV6-1 with TRBJ2-4, with D perhaps matching TRBD1 (6 bases). V dropped 9 bases and J dropped 0 bases, with 21 bases sitting between them. The germline V gene has CDR1 MNHNS and CDR2 SASEGT. CDR3 length: 17 residues. This CDR3 is CASSTQQGTLAKNIQYF. CDR3 DNA: TGTGCCAGTTCAACTCAACAGGGCACACTAGCCAAAAACATTCAGTACTTC.

This clonotype has a handful of counts. This chain links TRBV5-1 with TRBJ1-1; D remains ambiguous. The CDR3 has 16 residues. CDR1 is SGHRS, CDR2 YFSETQ, per germline. V was cut by 0 bases and J by 5 bases, with 17 bases left in between. CDR3 region: CASSLAAGGAGTEAFF. CDR3 bases: TGCGCCAGCAGCTTGGCGGCAGGCGGAGCTGGTACTGAAGCTTTCTTT.

The chain links TRBV7-8 to TRBJ1-6; D remains ambiguous. V lost 5 bases and J lost 8, with 7 bases in between. The CDR3 covers 12 residues. Germline CDR1 and CDR2: SGHVS and FQNEAQ. The CDR3, as DNA: TGTGCCAGCAGCCAACCGGATTCACCCCTCCACTTT. Translation: CASSQPDSPLHF.

This clonotype has just a few counts. This chain connects TRBV5-1 to TRBJ2-1, with 10 bases that match TRBD2. The V gene end was trimmed by 4 bases and the J gene end by 8 bases; junction bases not matched to a gene: 9. CDR3 length equals 15 residues. Germline V gene sequence: CDR1 SGHRS, CDR2 YFSETQ. The CDR3 sequence: CASSRAGGQVDEQFF. The CDR3 DNA is TGCGCCAGCAGCCGAGCGGGGGGGCAGGTGGATGAGCAGTTCTTC.

This chain uses TRBV2 with TRBJ1-5; TRBD1 agrees at 7 bases. This CDR3 comprises 15 residues. Germline values: CDR1 SNHLY, CDR2 FYNNEI. Germline trimming cut 4 bases from V and 4 bases from J; bases unmatched to any gene: 7. The CDR3 here is CASSVGTANNQPQHF. CDR3 nucleotides: TGTGCCAGCAGTGTGGGGACAGCTAATAATCAGCCCCAGCATTTT.

The CDR3 loop reads CASSTDRGSNEKLFF. The DNA for the CDR3 is TGTGCCAGCAGTACGGACAGGGGATCTAATGAAAAACTGTTTTTT. The chain carries TRBV28 and TRBJ1-4; TRBD1 matches 9 bases. There are 15 residues in the CDR3. Germline V gene sequence: CDR1 MDHEN, CDR2 SYDVKM. Trimming cost V 5 bases and J 3 bases; bases outside gene matches: 4.

This clonotype was seen ten or more times. The chain joins TRBV2 to TRBJ1-5, with a weak D call TRBD1 (5 bases). V gave up 2 bases and J gave up 1 base, with 9 bases separating them. Per the germline V gene, CDR1 is SNHLY and CDR2 is FYNNEI. The CDR3 extends over 15 amino acids. The CDR3 coding sequence is TGTGCCAGCAGTGAAAGGGGTTTCAGCAATCAGCCCCAGCATTTT. It is translated as CASSERGFSNQPQHF.

The rearrangement uses TRBV28 and TRBJ2-3; 9 bases agree with TRBD1. With 3 bases clipped from V and 6 bases from J, the junction kept 7 bases outside the gene matches. The germline gives CDR1 MDHEN, CDR2 SYDVKM. The CDR3 sequence is 15 residues long. CDR3 in DNA: TGTGCCAGCAGTTTCAATTGGGACAGGGCTGATACGCAGTATTTT. As protein: CASSFNWDRADTQYF.

The V call is TRBV14, the J call TRBJ2-5, with 7 bases fitting TRBD1. The CDR3 covers 15 residues. Germline CDR1 reads SGHDN; CDR2 reads FVKESK. Trimming removed 2 bases from V and 2 bases from J; junction bases left unmatched: 5. CDR3 nucleotide sequence: TGTGCCAGCAGCCAACCGAAGGGGGCTCAAGAGACCCAGTACTTC. Encoded protein: CASSQPKGAQETQYF.

V is TRBV12-3 or TRBV12-4 and J is TRBJ1-4; D may be TRBD1 (5 bases). Trimming took 8 bases from V and 3 from J, leaving 13 bases between them. This CDR3 comprises 14 residues. The CDR3: CASGQGDPNEKLFF. The CDR3 bases are TGTGCCAGCGGTCAGGGCGACCCTAATGAAAAACTGTTTTTT.

This clonotype was seen at least ten times. This chain links TRBV7-3 with TRBJ2-1; 12 nucleotides line up with TRBD2. Germline-derived CDR1 and CDR2 are SGHTA and FQGTGA. The CDR3 totals 17 residues. The ends lost 4 bases at V and 7 bases at J; junction bases unmatched: 11. CDR3 amino acids: CASSSLSLAGGRNEQFF. The CDR3 bases are TGTGCCAGCAGCTCCCTATCGCTAGCGGGGGGGAGGAATGAGCAGTTCTTC.

This clonotype was observed many times. The chain recombines TRBV12-3 or TRBV12-4 with TRBJ2-3, with TRBD1 identical over 8 bases. J was trimmed by 2 bases and V by 5 bases; bases with no gene match: 6. The CDR3 has 15 amino acids. CDR3 sequence (DNA): TGTGCCAGCAGTGAGACAGGGGCGTCCACAGATACGCAGTATTTT. Amino acid sequence: CASSETGASTDTQYF.

The chain has TRBV2 and TRBJ2-5; 11 nucleotides match TRBD1. Trimming at V came to 4 bases and at J to 6 bases, leaving 4 bases not matched to a gene. Germline assignment: CDR1 SNHLY and CDR2 FYNNEI. There are 14 residues in the CDR3. For the CDR3, the DNA is TGTGCCAGCAGTGGAGGGACAGGGGGGAAGACCCAGTACTTC. It yields the protein CASSGGTGGKTQYF.

This chain uses TRBV6-6 with TRBJ2-3; TRBD2 is a possible D gene (6 bases). Trimming removed 7 bases at V and 1 base at J, with 15 bases between. CDR3 size: 15 residues. Germline values: CDR1 MNHNY, CDR2 SVGAGI (reference sequence). The CDR3 DNA reads TGTGCCAGCACCGAGGGGCCTAGCGGCACAGATACGCAGTATTTT. The encoded protein is CASTEGPSGTDTQYF.

This chain joins TRBV6-1 and TRBJ2-5; D possibly matches TRBD1 or TRBD2 (6 bases each). The better agreement between TRBJ2-4 and the DNA end casts doubt on the J call. CDR3 length: 16 amino acids. Germline CDR1 is MNHNS and CDR2 is SASEGT. Written as DNA, the CDR3 is TGTGCCAGCATCGGGGGCGGGTGGCGCGAGGGAAACATTCAGTACTTC. It encodes CASIGGGWREGNIQYF.

The chain couples TRBV12-3 or TRBV12-4 to TRBJ2-6; D possibly corresponds to TRBD1 (5 bases). Deletions cut 6 bases from V and 3 bases from J, with 12 bases between. The CDR3 is 15 amino acids. This CDR3 is CASSQQDYGANVLTF. The CDR3 nucleotides read TGTGCCAGCAGCCAACAGGATTATGGGGCCAACGTCCTGACTTTC.

This clonotype appeared many times. This rearrangement joins TRBV7-2 to TRBJ1-6; a weak D match, TRBD1 (5 bases). Germline CDR1 reads SGHTA; CDR2 reads FQGNSA. The CDR3 is made up of 15 amino acids. Trimming took 6 bases from V and 1 from J, leaving 10 bases between them. The CDR3 nucleotides are TGTGCCAGCAGTCCTCAGGGATCCTATAATTCACCCCTCCACTTT. As protein: CASSPQGSYNSPLHF.

The chain links TRBV29-1 to TRBJ2-1; D uncertain. V lost 7 bases to trimming and J lost 8 bases, with 18 bases between them. CDR3 size: 13 residues. Germline V gene data show CDR1 as SQVTM and CDR2 as ANQGSEA. The CDR3 region is CSAESPEVHEQFF. DNA of the CDR3: TGCAGCGCCGAGTCTCCCGAAGTTCATGAGCAGTTCTTC.

Note on this clonotype: This may be a read error: a much more frequent sequence differs by one nucleotide. The chain has TRBV4-1 and TRBJ1-2; D not certain. Germline values: CDR1 MGHRA, CDR2 YSYEKL. This CDR3 spans 15 amino acids. The CDR3 nucleotides are TGCGCCAGCAGCCCTACCCCCAGAGACGACTATGGCTGCACCTTC. It codes for CASSPTPRDDYGCTF.

The sample holds a few counts of this clonotype. V is TRBV10-3 and J is TRBJ1-1; D is possibly TRBD1 (5 bases). This CDR3 has 14 amino acids. CDR1 is ENHRY, CDR2 SYGVKD, per germline. V was clipped by 6 bases and J by 3 bases, with 14 bases between them. CDR3 protein: CAIRSKTGDTEAFF. In DNA form, the CDR3 reads TGTGCCATCAGGTCTAAGACGGGGGACACTGAAGCTTTCTTT.

The V call is TRBV3-1, the J call TRBJ2-5; 11 bases match TRBD1. This CDR3 region has 15 residues. Germline values: CDR1 LGHDT, CDR2 YNNKEL (reference sequence). J was trimmed by 11 bases and V by 4 bases; bases with no gene match: 12. Here the CDR3 DNA reads TGTGCCAGCAGCCTAGGACCCGGGACAGGGGGTGAGCAGTACTTC. This gives the protein CASSLGPGTGGEQYF.